This TCR beta chain was recovered during a study of T-cell memory formation after mild COVID-19. On the study more broadly: TCR clusters were mostly confined to one donor each. Whole-study results and caveats: The main location of contracting CD4+ clones was CM and EM, and that of contracting CD8+ clones was EMRA. Confirmation was lacking for SARS-CoV-2 specificity of second-wave clones that peaked on day 37.

This clonotype has a handful of counts. The antigen is not known. With 4 bases removed from V and 4 bases from J, the gap between germline ends came to 10 bases. The V gene's germline CDR1 is MNHEY and CDR2 SVGEGT. The CDR3 runs to 13 residues. TCR alpha and TCR beta cDNA libraries with sample barcodes and UMIs came from 5'RACE using constant-segment primers. TCRdb passed the 5' RACE reads through MiXCR, listing each CDR3 protein once. Of roughly 51,000 distinct CDR3 sequences detected, over 6.5% appear once; the ten largest clones hold roughly 1.4%. The TCR was taken from a man younger than 35 who had mild COVID-19 (a few samples of this study predate the infection). Cell type and time point are not known. The chain combines TRBV6-2 or TRBV6-3 with TRBJ1-2; the D gene is possibly TRBD1 (5 bases). Sequencing used PBMCs or a T cell subset sorted from them (not recorded which). CDR3 nucleotides: TGTGCCAGCAGTTTGGCGGGGCTCTATGGCTACACCTTC. It translates to CASSLAGLYGYTF.